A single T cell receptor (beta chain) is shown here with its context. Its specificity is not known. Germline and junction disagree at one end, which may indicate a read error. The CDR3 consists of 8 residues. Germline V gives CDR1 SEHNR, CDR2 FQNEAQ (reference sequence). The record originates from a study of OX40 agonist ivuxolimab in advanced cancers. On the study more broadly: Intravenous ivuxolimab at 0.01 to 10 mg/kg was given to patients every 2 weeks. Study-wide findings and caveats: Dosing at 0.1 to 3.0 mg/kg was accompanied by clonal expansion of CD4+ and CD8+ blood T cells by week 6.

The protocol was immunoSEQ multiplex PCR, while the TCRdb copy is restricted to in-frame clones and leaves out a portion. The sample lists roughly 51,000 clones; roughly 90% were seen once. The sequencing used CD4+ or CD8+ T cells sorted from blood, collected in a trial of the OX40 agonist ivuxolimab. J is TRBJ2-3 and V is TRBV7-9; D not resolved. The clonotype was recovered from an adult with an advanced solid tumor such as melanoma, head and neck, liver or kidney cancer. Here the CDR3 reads CASSDQEF. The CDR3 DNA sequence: TGTGCCAGCAGCGACCAGGAGTTT.